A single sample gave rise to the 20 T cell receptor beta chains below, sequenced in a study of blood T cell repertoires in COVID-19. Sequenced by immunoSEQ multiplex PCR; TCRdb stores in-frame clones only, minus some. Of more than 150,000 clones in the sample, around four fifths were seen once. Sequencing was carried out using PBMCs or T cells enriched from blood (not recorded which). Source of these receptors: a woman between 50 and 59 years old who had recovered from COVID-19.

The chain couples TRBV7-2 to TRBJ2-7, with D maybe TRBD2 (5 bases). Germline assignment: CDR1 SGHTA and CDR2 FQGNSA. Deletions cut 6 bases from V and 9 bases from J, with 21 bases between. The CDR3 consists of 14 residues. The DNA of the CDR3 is TGTGCCAGCAGGTCCGGACTCGCCCCGATCGGGCAGTACTTC. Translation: CASRSGLAPIGQYF.

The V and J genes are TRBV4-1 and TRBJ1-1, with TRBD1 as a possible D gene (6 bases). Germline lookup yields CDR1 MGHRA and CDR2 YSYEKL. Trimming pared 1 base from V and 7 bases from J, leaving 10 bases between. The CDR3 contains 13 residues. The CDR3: CASSQGRGYEAFF. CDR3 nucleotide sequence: TGCGCCAGCAGCCAAGGAAGGGGGTATGAAGCTTTCTTT.

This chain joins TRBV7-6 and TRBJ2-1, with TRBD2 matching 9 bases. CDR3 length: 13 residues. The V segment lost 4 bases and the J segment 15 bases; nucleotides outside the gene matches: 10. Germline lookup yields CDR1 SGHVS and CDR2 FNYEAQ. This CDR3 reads CASSSPTSGRLFF. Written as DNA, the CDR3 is TGTGCCAGCAGCTCCCCGACTAGCGGAAGGTTGTTCTTC.

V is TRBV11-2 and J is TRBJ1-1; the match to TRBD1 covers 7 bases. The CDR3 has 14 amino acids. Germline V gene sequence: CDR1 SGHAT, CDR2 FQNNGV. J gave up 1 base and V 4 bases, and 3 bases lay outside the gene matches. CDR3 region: CASSSRQGNTEAFF. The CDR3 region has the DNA TGTGCCAGCAGCTCCAGACAGGGGAACACTGAAGCTTTCTTT.

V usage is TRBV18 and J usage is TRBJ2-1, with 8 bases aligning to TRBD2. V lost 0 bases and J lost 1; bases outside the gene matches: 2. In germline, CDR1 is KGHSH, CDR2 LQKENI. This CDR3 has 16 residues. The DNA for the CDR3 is TGTGCCAGCTCACCACCGCGGGGGGCATCCTACAATGAGCAGTTCTTC. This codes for CASSPPRGASYNEQFF.

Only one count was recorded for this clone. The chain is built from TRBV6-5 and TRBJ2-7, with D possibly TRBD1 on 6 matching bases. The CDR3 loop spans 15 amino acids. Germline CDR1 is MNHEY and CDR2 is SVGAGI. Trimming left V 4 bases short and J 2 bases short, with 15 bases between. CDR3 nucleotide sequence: TGTGCCAGCAGTTCCCGGGACATCGGCACCTACGAGCAGTACTTC. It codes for CASSSRDIGTYEQYF.

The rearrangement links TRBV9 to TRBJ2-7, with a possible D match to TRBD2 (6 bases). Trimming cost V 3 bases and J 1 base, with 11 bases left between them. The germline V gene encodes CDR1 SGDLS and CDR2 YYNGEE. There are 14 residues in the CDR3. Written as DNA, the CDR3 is TGTGCCAGCAGCGCCCTTGGGACTTCCTACGAGCAGTACTTC. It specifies CASSALGTSYEQYF.

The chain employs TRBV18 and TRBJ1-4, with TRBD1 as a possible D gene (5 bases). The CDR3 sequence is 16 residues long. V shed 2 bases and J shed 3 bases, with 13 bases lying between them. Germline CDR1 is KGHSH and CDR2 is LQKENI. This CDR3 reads CASSPKQGSANEKLFF. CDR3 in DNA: TGTGCCAGCTCACCAAAGCAGGGCTCAGCTAATGAAAAACTGTTTTTT.

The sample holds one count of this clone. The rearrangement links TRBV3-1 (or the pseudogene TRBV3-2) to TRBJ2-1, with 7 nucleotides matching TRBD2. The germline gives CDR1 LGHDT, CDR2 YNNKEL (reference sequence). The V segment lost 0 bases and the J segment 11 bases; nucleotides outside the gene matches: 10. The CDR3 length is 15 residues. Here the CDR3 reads CASSQDMASGGKQFF. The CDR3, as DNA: TGTGCCAGCAGCCAAGATATGGCCTCGGGGGGTAAGCAGTTCTTC.

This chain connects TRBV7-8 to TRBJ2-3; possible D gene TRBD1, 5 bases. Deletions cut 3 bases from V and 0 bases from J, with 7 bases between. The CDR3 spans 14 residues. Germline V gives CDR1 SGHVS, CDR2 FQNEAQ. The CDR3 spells CASSFRASTDTQYF. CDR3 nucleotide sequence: TGTGCCAGCAGCTTCAGGGCTAGCACAGATACGCAGTATTTT.

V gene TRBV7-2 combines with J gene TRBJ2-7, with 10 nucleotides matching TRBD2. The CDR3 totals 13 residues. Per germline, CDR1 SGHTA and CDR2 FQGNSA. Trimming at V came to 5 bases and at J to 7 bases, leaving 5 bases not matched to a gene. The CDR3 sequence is CASSRLAGVEQYF. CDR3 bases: TGTGCCAGCAGCCGTCTAGCGGGGGTGGAGCAGTACTTC. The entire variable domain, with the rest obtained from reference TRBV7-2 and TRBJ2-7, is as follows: GAGVSQSPSNKVTEKGKDVELRCDPISGHTALYWYRQSLGQGLEFLIYFQGNSAPDKSGLPSDRFSAERTGGSVSTLTIQRTQQEDSAVYLCASSRLAGVEQYFGPGTRLTVT.

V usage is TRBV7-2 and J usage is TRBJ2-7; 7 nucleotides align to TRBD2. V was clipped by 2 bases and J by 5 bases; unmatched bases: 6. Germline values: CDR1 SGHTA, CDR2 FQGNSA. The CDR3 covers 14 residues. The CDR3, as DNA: TGTGCCAGCAGCTTACGCGGGAGACTAGACGAGCAGTACTTC. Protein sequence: CASSLRGRLDEQYF.

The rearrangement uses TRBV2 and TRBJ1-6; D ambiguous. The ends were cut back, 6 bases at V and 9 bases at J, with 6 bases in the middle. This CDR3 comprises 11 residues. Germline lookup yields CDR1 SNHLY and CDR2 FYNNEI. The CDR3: CASSYSSPLHF. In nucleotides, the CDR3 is TGTGCCAGCAGCTATTCTTCACCCCTCCACTTT. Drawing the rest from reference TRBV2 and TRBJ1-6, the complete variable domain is EPEVTQTPSHQVTQMGQEVILRCVPISNHLYFYWYRQILGQKVEFLVSFYNNEISEKSEIFDDQFSVERPDGSNFTLKIRSTKLEDSAMYFCASSYSSPLHFGNGTRLTVT.

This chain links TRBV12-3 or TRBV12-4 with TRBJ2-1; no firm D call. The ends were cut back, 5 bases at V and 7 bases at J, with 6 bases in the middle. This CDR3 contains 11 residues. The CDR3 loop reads CASSPKNEQFF. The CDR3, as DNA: TGTGCCAGCAGTCCAAAAAATGAGCAGTTCTTC.

The DNA of the CDR3 is TGTGCCAGCAGTTTGCGAGAGAGTAACTATGGCTACACCTTC. Its translation is CASSLRESNYGYTF. The V call is TRBV27, the J call TRBJ1-2; no firm D call. V was pared by 3 bases and J by 1 base, with 9 bases between. There are 14 residues in the CDR3. The germline gives CDR1 MNHEY, CDR2 SMNVEV (reference sequence).

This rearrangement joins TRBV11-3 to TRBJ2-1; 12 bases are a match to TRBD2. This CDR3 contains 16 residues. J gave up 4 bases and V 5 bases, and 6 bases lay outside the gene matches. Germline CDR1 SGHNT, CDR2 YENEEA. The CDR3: CASSARGLAGYNEQFF. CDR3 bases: TGTGCCAGCAGCGCCAGAGGACTAGCGGGATACAATGAGCAGTTCTTC.

CDR3 loop: CSASPSGLGYEQYF. As DNA, the CDR3 is TGCAGTGCTAGTCCCAGCGGGCTCGGGTACGAGCAGTACTTC. The J gene is TRBJ2-7, the V gene TRBV20-1; D is possibly TRBD2 (6 bases). The CDR3 contains 14 residues. CDR1 is DFQATT and CDR2 is SNEGSKA in the germline V gene (reference sequence). V shed 3 bases and J shed 4 bases, with 16 bases lying between them.

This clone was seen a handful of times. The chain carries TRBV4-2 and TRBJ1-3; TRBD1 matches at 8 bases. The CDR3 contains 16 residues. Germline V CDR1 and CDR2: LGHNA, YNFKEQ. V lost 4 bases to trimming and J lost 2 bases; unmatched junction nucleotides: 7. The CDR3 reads CASSRAGQEAGNTIYF. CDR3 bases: TGTGCCAGCAGCCGAGCGGGACAGGAGGCTGGAAACACCATATATTTT.

CDR3 sequence: CASCRGPPMNTEAFF. In nucleotides, the CDR3 is TGTGCCAGCTGCCGAGGTCCCCCAATGAACACTGAAGCTTTCTTT. V usage is TRBV6-4 and J usage is TRBJ1-1; the D is unclear. Germline CDR1 MRHNA, CDR2 SNTAGT. This CDR3 has 15 residues. V lost 8 bases and J 0 bases, leaving 16 bases between the germline ends.

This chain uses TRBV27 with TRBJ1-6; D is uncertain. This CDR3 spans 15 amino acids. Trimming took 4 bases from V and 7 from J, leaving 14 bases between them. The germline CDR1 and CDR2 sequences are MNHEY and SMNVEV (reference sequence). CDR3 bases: TGTGCCAGCAGTTCATCAGCAATTATAAATTCACCCCTCCACTTT. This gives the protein CASSSSAIINSPLHF.